This T cell receptor (beta chain) is from a study of cytomegalovirus exposure and HLA in healthy donors. The PCR had 60 Vbeta and 13 Jbeta primers. Data came from immunoSEQ multiplex PCR; TCRdb stores just in-frame clones and leaves some out. The table shows under 150,000 clones, with about four fifths occurring only once. This clone appeared a few times. The germline V gene has CDR1 SEHNR and CDR2 FQNEAQ (reference sequence). Trimming took 4 bases from V and 4 from J, leaving 12 bases between them. CDR3 length equals 14 residues. Sample: PBMCs. J is TRBJ2-3 and V is TRBV7-9; D is perhaps TRBD1 (6 bases). This receptor was identified in a woman aged 50 to 60 in good health and CMV-seropositive. In DNA form, the CDR3 reads TGTGCCAGCAGCTCTGACAGGTCCCCAGATACGCAGTATTTT. This sequence encodes CASSSDRSPDTQYF.